This record looks at one T cell receptor beta chain sequence and its context. TCRdb itself ran the 5' RACE reads through MiXCR, one entry per CDR3 protein. Of hundreds of thousands of distinct CDR3 sequences listed, 8.6% are singletons. This entry belongs to a study of identical twins. Germline CDR1 and CDR2: MNHEY and SVGAGI. This CDR3 region has 14 residues. The ends lost 2 bases at V and 3 bases at J; junction bases unmatched: 1. This same sample was also taken into another study, of yellow fever vaccine responses in identical twins.

This rearrangement joins TRBV6-5 to TRBJ2-7, with 10 bases lining up with TRBD1. The sequencing sample was made of PBMCs. This TCR was recovered from a woman between 18 and 29 years old in good health. The DNA of the CDR3 is TGTGCCAGCAGTTACAGGACAGGGGGCTACGAGCAGTACTTC. Residues: CASSYRTGGYEQYF.